The present entry profiles one T cell receptor beta chain with its context. The investigators split CD4+ cells into a CD45RA+ naive subset and a CD45RA-negative memory subset. The ends were cut back, 3 bases at V and 7 bases at J, with 16 bases in the middle. Germline assignment: CDR1 MDHEN and CDR2 SYDVKM. The CDR3 loop spans 15 amino acids. The data belong to a study of shared clonotypes between healthy human individuals. Libraries were prepared by immunoSEQ multiplex PCR; TCRdb keeps only in-frame clonotypes and omits some of them. This sample has about 660,000 clones, with roughly 70% found just once.

Sample: memory CD4+ T cells sorted from blood. The subset denotes: CD45RA-negative fraction. This TCR was recovered from a woman younger than 45 in good health. The genes are TRBV28 and TRBJ1-5; D is possibly TRBD1 (5 bases). The CDR3 DNA follows: TGTGCCAGCAGTTTCAGTGGAGGGGTTCGGCAGCCCCAGCATTTT. It specifies CASSFSGGVRQPQHF. Based on the CDR3 plus reference TRBV28 and TRBJ1-5, the full variable domain is DVKVTQSSRYLVKRTGEKVFLECVQDMDHENMFWYRQDPGLGLRLIYFSYDVKMKEKGDIPEGYSVSREKKERFSLILESASTNQTSMYLCASSFSGGVRQPQHFGDGTRLSIL.